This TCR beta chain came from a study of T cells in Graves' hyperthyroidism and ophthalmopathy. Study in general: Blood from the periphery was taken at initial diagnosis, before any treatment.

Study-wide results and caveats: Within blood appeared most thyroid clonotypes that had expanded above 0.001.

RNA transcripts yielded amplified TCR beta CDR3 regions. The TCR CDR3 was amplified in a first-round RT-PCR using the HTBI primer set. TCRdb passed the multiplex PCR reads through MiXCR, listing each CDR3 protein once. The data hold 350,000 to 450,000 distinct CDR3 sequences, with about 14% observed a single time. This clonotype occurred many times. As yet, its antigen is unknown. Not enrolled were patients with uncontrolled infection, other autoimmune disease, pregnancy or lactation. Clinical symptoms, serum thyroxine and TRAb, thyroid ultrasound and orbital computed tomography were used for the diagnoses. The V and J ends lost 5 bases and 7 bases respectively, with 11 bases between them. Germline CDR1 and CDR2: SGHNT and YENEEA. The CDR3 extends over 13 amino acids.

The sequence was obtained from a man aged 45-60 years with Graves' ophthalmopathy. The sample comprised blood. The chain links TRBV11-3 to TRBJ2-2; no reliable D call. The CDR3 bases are TGTGCCAGCAGCCTCCCCCCCCACGGGGAGCTGTTTTTT. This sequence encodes CASSLPPHGELFF.